Listed here is a single T cell receptor (beta chain). Antigen: not known. Though probably carrying unrecorded immune exposures, donors were nominally healthy at sampling. The record originates from a study of cytomegalovirus exposure and HLA in healthy donors. The study's findings and limits: TCR beta V- and J-gene trimming was later associated with a missense DCLRE1C variant. Equally common other TCR beta chains were less clonally expanded than HLA-associated ones, a later analysis found. The study carried out a later analysis of TCR beta sequences. It associated 15,000 to 20,000 of them with specific HLA alleles at a false discovery rate of 0.05.

A multiplex PCR was run with 60 Vbeta primers and 13 Jbeta primers. Repertoires were generated with immunoSEQ multiplex PCR, while TCRdb's copy carries only in-frame clones and drops some. The sample consists of roughly 130,000 clones, roughly 78% of them appearing once. CDR3 size: 15 residues. The chain carries TRBV21-1 and TRBJ2-3; TRBD1, the table's D call, lacks a check against the DNA. TRBV21-1 is a pseudogene segment. Sequenced sample: PBMCs. The clonotype originates from a man aged 25 to 40 in good health and CMV-seronegative. CDR3 in DNA: TGTGCCAGCAGCGGATCACAGGGGAGCACAGATACGCAGTATTTT. Translating it yields CASSGSQGSTDTQYF.